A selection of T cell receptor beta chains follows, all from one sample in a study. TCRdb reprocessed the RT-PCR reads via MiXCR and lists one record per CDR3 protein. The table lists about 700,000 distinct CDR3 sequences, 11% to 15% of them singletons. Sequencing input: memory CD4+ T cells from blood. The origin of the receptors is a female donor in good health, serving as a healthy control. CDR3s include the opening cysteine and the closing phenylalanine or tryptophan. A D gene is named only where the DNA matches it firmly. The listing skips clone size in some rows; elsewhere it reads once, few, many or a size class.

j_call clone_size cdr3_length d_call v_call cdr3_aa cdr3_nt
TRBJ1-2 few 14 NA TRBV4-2 CASSPGFGYYGYTF TGTGCCAGCAGCCCAGGCTTCGGGTACTATGGCTACACCTTC
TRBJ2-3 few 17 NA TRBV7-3 CASSLRPGAAGTDTQYF TGTGCCAGCAGCTTAAGACCGGGAGCCGCGGGCACAGATACGCAGTATTTT
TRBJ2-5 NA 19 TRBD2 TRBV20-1 CSARPILAGGKKAQETQYF TGCAGTGCTCGGCCTATCTTAGCGGGGGGGAAGAAAGCCCAAGAGACCCAGTACTTC
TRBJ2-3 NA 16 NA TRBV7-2 CASSLWAAGNTDTQYF TGTGCCAGCAGCTTATGGGCAGCTGGAAACACAGATACGCAGTATTTT
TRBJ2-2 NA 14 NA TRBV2 CASSEDTNTGELFF TGTGCCAGCAGTGAAGACACAAACACCGGGGAGCTGTTTTTT
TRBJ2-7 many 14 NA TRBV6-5 CASSQDRWPYEQYF TGTGCCAGCAGCCAAGACAGGTGGCCCTACGAGCAGTACTTC
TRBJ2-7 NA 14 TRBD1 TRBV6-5 CASSYLGTEYEQYF TGTGCCAGCAGTTACTTAGGGACAGAGTACGAGCAGTACTTC
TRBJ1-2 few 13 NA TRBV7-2 CASSLGEAYGYTF TGTGCCAGCAGCTTAGGGGAGGCCTATGGCTACACCTTC
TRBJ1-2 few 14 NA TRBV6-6 CASSYSDRVYGYTF TGTGCCAGCAGTTACTCGGACAGAGTCTATGGCTACACCTTC
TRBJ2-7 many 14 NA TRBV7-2 CASSSGGTVKEQYF TGTGCCAGCAGCTCAGGGGGGACGGTCAAGGAGCAGTACTTC
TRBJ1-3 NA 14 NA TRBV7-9 CASSLARSGNTIYF TGTGCCAGCAGCTTAGCCCGATCTGGAAACACCATATATTTT
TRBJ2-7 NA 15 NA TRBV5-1 CASSATPGTSYEQYF TGCGCCAGCAGCGCAACTCCCGGGACAAGCTACGAGCAGTACTTC
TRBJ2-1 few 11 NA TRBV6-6 CASSIRNEQFF TGTGCCAGCAGTATAAGGAATGAGCAGTTCTTC
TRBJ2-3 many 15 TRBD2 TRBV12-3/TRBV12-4 CASTPRGGGTDTQYF TGTGCCAGCACCCCACGGGGGGGAGGCACAGATACGCAGTATTTT
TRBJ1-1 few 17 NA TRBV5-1 CASSSRDGPWVITEAFF TGCGCCAGCAGCAGCCGGGACGGGCCGTGGGTTATCACTGAAGCTTTCTTT
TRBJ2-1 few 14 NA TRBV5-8 CASSLYGINNEQFF TGTGCCAGCAGCTTGTACGGGATCAACAATGAGCAGTTCTTC